This T cell receptor (beta chain) appears in the sequencing data of a study of blood T cell repertoires in COVID-19. Per the original methods: From reference gene primer amplification, estimates of nucleated cell counts were derived. The table came from immunoSEQ multiplex PCR; TCRdb's copy has only in-frame clones and leaves some out. V and J calls and clone size are as listed in that table; D and trimming were resolved from the DNA. The data show 270,000 or so clones, more than 75% seen once. Deletions cut 4 bases from V and 8 bases from J, with 15 bases between. CDR3 length: 13 residues. CDR1 is SQVTM, CDR2 ANQGSEA, per germline.

Sequenced: peripheral blood. This receptor was identified in a man in his forties with active or convalescent COVID-19. This rearrangement joins TRBV29-1 to TRBJ2-1, with D possibly TRBD1 on 6 matching bases. CDR3 sequence (DNA): TGCAGCGTTGGGCTCCTTGCAGGGGATGAGCAGTTCTTC. Protein product: CSVGLLAGDEQFF.